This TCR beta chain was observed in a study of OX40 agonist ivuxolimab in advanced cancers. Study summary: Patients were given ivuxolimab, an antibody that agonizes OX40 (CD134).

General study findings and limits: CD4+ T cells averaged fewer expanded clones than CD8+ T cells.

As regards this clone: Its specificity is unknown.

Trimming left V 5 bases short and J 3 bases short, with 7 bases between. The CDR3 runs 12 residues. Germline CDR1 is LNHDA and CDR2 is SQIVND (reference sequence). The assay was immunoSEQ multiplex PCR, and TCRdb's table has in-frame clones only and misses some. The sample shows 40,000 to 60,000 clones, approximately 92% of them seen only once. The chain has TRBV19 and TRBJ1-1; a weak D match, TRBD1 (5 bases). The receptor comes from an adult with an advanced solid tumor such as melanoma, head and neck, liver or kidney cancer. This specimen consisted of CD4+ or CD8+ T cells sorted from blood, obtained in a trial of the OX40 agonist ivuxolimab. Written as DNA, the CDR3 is TGTGCCAGTAGTGGGGGGTACACTGAAGCTTTCTTT. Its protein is CASSGGYTEAFF.